Presented here are 29 T cell receptor beta chains from one specimen sequenced in a study of regulatory T cells in long-lasting Graves disease. Library construction for TCR beta used iRepertoire HTBI primers and Arm-PCR of CDR3 regions. Each CDR3 protein gets one entry after TCRdb re-called the multiplex PCR reads with MiXCR. The sample includes 400,000 to 450,000 distinct CDR3 sequences, about a quarter of them seen just once. The time point here: persistent/refractory GD, antithyroid drugs over 5 years with positive TRAb. Researchers made the TCR library from RNA that was extracted from PBMCs. Sequences were derived from peripheral blood mononuclear cells (PBMCs), sampled when the disease was refractory, from a patient treated with antithyroid drugs. These receptors were collected from a female donor with Graves disease.

This chain joins TRBV12-5 and TRBJ2-3; perhaps TRBD2 as D (5 bases). Trimming took 5 bases from V and 3 from J, leaving 12 bases between them. CDR3 length: 14 amino acids. In germline, CDR1 is LGHNT, CDR2 FRNRAP. The CDR3 loop is CASGPGLATDTQYF. The DNA of the CDR3 is TGTGCTAGTGGTCCAGGACTGGCTACAGATACGCAGTATTTT.

DNA of the CDR3: TGCAGCGTTGTTGAAGGGGGGGACACTGAAGCTTTCTTT. Amino acid sequence: CSVVEGGDTEAFF. This rearrangement joins TRBV29-1 to TRBJ1-1; D perhaps matches TRBD1 (6 bases). Germline-derived CDR1 and CDR2 are SQVTM and ANQGSEA. The V end lost 4 bases, the J end lost 3 bases, and 12 bases lay between the germline ends. The CDR3 extends over 13 amino acids.

This clonotype was seen many times. The rearrangement links TRBV5-8 to TRBJ2-5; 9 nucleotides agree with TRBD1. The ends lost 0 bases at V and 5 bases at J; junction bases unmatched: 5. The CDR3 sequence is 15 residues long. Germline CDR1 SGHTS, CDR2 YDEGEE. The CDR3 here is CASSLGQGVPETQYF. CDR3 in DNA: TGTGCCAGCAGCTTGGGACAGGGGGTTCCGGAGACCCAGTACTTC.

In nucleotides, the CDR3 is TGCAGCGTTGAAGATGGGTTGGGGGGATTTTTCTTC. Amino acid sequence: CSVEDGLGGFFF. The chain joins TRBV29-1 to TRBJ2-1; possible D gene TRBD2, 6 bases. V shed 0 bases and J shed 16 bases, with 16 bases lying between them. The CDR3 has 12 amino acids. Germline-derived CDR1 and CDR2 are SQVTM and ANQGSEA.

The genes are TRBV12-5 and TRBJ1-3, with TRBD1 matching over 9 bases. After removal of 3 bases from V and 2 bases from J, the junction contained 5 bases not matched to a gene. Germline lookup yields CDR1 LGHNT and CDR2 FRNRAP. The CDR3 contains 16 residues. CDR3 DNA sequence: TGTGCTAGTGGTTTCTCCGGGACAGGGCCTGGAAACACCATATATTTT. Its protein product is CASGFSGTGPGNTIYF. Variable domain in full (rest from reference TRBV12-5 and TRBJ1-3): DARVTQTPRHKVTEMGQEVTMRCQPILGHNTVFWYRQTMMQGLELLAYFRNRAPLDDSGMPKDRFSAEMPDATLATLKIQPSEPRDSAVYFCASGFSGTGPGNTIYFGEGSWLTVV.

This clonotype was detected many times. J is TRBJ1-2 and V is TRBV11-1; weak D call: TRBD1 (6 bases). Germline-derived CDR1 and CDR2 are SGHAT and FQDESV (reference sequence). V was trimmed by 3 bases and J by 4 bases, leaving 18 bases between them. The CDR3 length is 16 residues. DNA for the CDR3: TGTGCCAGCAGCTTCGGGGGGCCCTCGGTTCGCTATGGCTACACCTTC. The encoded protein is CASSFGGPSVRYGYTF. Variable domain in full (rest from reference TRBV11-1 and TRBJ1-2): EAEVAQSPRYKITEKSQAVAFWCDPISGHATLYWYRQILGQGPELLVQFQDESVVDDSQLPKDRFSAERLKGVDSTLKIQPAELGDSAMYLCASSFGGPSVRYGYTFGSGTRLTVV.

This clonotype was seen ten or more times. The chain couples TRBV20-1 to TRBJ2-5; D is perhaps TRBD2 (6 bases). The CDR3 is made up of 16 amino acids. CDR1 is DFQATT and CDR2 is SNEGSKA in the germline V gene (reference sequence). With 1 base removed from V and 0 bases from J, the gap between germline ends came to 15 bases. The CDR3 here is CSARAPRRGDQETQYF. The DNA for the CDR3 is TGCAGTGCTAGAGCCCCTCGGCGGGGAGACCAAGAGACCCAGTACTTC.

The chain uses TRBV7-2 and TRBJ2-7, with D possibly matching TRBD1 (6 bases). The CDR3 is made up of 14 amino acids. Germline lookup yields CDR1 SGHTA and CDR2 FQGNSA. V was clipped by 3 bases and J by 2 bases, with 11 bases between them. This CDR3 reads CASSFRDKTYEQYF. In DNA form, the CDR3 reads TGTGCCAGCAGCTTCCGGGACAAAACCTACGAGCAGTACTTC.

This clonotype is a singleton in its sample. The chain links TRBV2 to TRBJ2-2; 11 bases fit TRBD2. From germline, CDR1 is SNHLY and CDR2 FYNNEI. This CDR3 has 16 amino acids. J was trimmed by 6 bases and V by 2 bases; bases with no gene match: 5. This chain's CDR3 is CASSESSGRRAGELFF. The CDR3 nucleotides are TGTGCCAGCAGTGAATCTAGCGGGAGGCGGGCCGGGGAGCTGTTTTTT.

This clonotype was observed a handful of times. This chain joins TRBV5-6 and TRBJ1-3; D unresolved. This CDR3 spans 13 amino acids. CDR1 and CDR2 from the germline V gene are SGHDT and YYEEEE. Trimming cost V 3 bases and J 4 bases, with 8 bases left between them. In nucleotides, the CDR3 is TGTGCCAGCAGCTGGGGAGGGGGAAACACCATATATTTT. Encoded protein: CASSWGGGNTIYF.

The rearrangement joins TRBV6-2 or TRBV6-3 to TRBJ2-7, with D hard to call. The CDR3 consists of 16 residues. The V end lost 0 bases, the J end lost 0 bases, and 12 bases lay between the germline ends. CDR1 and CDR2 (germline): MNHEY, SVGEGT. In DNA form, the CDR3 reads TGTGCCAGCAGTTACTCTTTTGGCTACTCCTCCTACGAGCAGTACTTC. Residues: CASSYSFGYSSYEQYF.

The chain links TRBV5-1 to TRBJ1-5, with unresolved D. V was cut by 1 base and J by 0 bases, with 14 bases left in between. Germline values: CDR1 SGHRS, CDR2 YFSETQ. CDR3 length: 17 amino acids. The CDR3 DNA sequence: TGCGCCAGCAGCTTGAATTCTCCAGAGTATAGCAATCAGCCCCAGCATTTT. Translating gives CASSLNSPEYSNQPQHF. The entire variable domain, with the rest obtained from reference TRBV5-1 and TRBJ1-5, is as follows: KAGVTQTPRYLIKTRGQQVTLSCSPISGHRSVSWYQQTPGQGLQFLFEYFSETQRNKGNFPGRFSGRQFSNSRSEMNVSTLELGDSALYLCASSLNSPEYSNQPQHFGDGTRLSIL.

At least ten counts were recorded for this clonotype. The chain uses TRBV6-9 and TRBJ1-1, with TRBD1 as a possible D gene (5 bases). CDR3 length: 17 residues. Trimming cost V 3 bases and J 4 bases, with 21 bases left between them. Germline CDR1 MNHGY, CDR2 SVAAGI. The CDR3 DNA reads as TGTGCCAGCAGTTACCCAAAGAAAGGGCCGGGGGGCACTGAAGCTTTCTTT. Protein sequence: CASSYPKKGPGGTEAFF.

This clonotype was seen at least ten times. The chain recombines TRBV6-1 with TRBJ1-2, with a weak D call TRBD1 (5 bases). V shed 3 bases and J shed 4 bases, with 9 bases lying between them. This CDR3 region has 13 residues. CDR1 and CDR2 (germline): MNHNS, SASEGT. This CDR3 is CASSDQGGYGYTF. CDR3 DNA: TGTGCCAGCAGTGACCAGGGTGGCTATGGCTACACCTTC.

This sequence joins TRBV28 and TRBJ2-1, with TRBD2 matching over 11 bases. This CDR3 comprises 15 residues. J lost 8 bases, V lost 4 bases, and 7 bases had no gene match. Germline V gene data show CDR1 as MDHEN and CDR2 as SYDVKM. CDR3 protein: CASSSLAGAMDEQFF. CDR3 nucleotide sequence: TGTGCCAGCAGTTCACTAGCGGGAGCTATGGATGAGCAGTTCTTC.

This clonotype has a count of ten or more. This chain joins TRBV28 and TRBJ1-2; D perhaps matches TRBD1 (6 bases). Trimming pared 11 bases from V and 4 bases from J, leaving 17 bases between. The length of the CDR3 is 13 residues. Germline loops: CDR1 MDHEN, CDR2 SYDVKM. CDR3 sequence reads: CAGQRGLGYGYTF. DNA for the CDR3: TGTGCCGGTCAGAGGGGGTTGGGCTATGGCTACACCTTC.

This clonotype occurred many times. The rearrangement uses TRBV6-5 and TRBJ1-2; possible D gene TRBD1, 5 bases. The V end was cut by 2 bases, the J end by 8 bases, with 12 bases between. The CDR3 is made up of 13 amino acids. CDR1 MNHEY and CDR2 SVGAGI come from the germline V gene. The CDR3 nucleotides read TGTGCCAGCAGTTACACGGGGACGTGGGGCTACACCTTC. It translates to CASSYTGTWGYTF.

Many counts were recorded for this clonotype. The chain couples TRBV12-3 or TRBV12-4 to TRBJ2-5; tentatively, D is TRBD1 (5 bases). V was cut by 0 bases and J by 3 bases, with 11 bases left in between. CDR3 length equals 15 residues. In DNA, the CDR3 is TGTGCCAGCAGTTTAGCAAGTGGGGCGGAAGAGACCCAGTACTTC. Translated, it gives CASSLASGAEETQYF.

The rearrangement joins TRBV20-1 to TRBJ2-1; 11 nucleotides align to TRBD1. This CDR3 is 13 amino acids long. J was trimmed by 7 bases and V by 5 bases; bases with no gene match: 4. Germline V CDR1 and CDR2: DFQATT, SNEGSKA (reference sequence). DNA for the CDR3: TGCAGTGCTTGGACAGGGGGCCTAAATGAGCAGTTCTTC. Protein product: CSAWTGGLNEQFF.

Only one count was recorded for this clonotype. This may be a read error: a much more frequent sequence differs by one nucleotide. The chain recombines TRBV12-3 or TRBV12-4 with TRBJ2-7; tentative D call: TRBD2 (6 bases). The CDR3 length is 12 residues. V was clipped by 8 bases and J by 4 bases, with 12 bases between them. The CDR3 DNA is TGTGCCAGCGGCCGGGAGTGGTACGAGCAGTACTTC. It yields the protein CASGREWYEQYF.

Remarks on this clonotype: This probably arose from a read error, given a far larger clone one base away. This rearrangement joins TRBV11-1 to TRBJ2-5, with D maybe TRBD1 (5 bases). The closer fit of TRBJ1-2 to the DNA end suggests the J call may be wrong. The CDR3 covers 13 residues. CDR1 and CDR2 from the germline V gene are SGHAT and FQDESV (reference sequence). The CDR3 sequence: CTSSPGGDYGYTF. The CDR3 DNA reads TGTACCAGCAGCCCTGGAGGGGACTATGGCTACACCTTC.

The chain has TRBV27 and TRBJ1-4; D not resolved. This CDR3 spans 12 amino acids. Trimming removed 3 bases at V and 5 bases at J, with 4 bases between. Germline V gene data show CDR1 as MNHEY and CDR2 as SMNVEV (reference sequence). The CDR3 spells CASSFRNEKLFF. CDR3 coding DNA: TGTGCCAGCAGTTTTAGAAATGAAAAACTGTTTTTT. The variable domain in full, with the rest retrieved from reference TRBV27 and TRBJ1-4, is EAQVTQNPRYLITVTGKKLTVTCSQNMNHEYMSWYRQDPGLGLRQIYYSMNVEVTDKGDVPEGYKVSRKEKRNFPLILESPSPNQTSLYFCASSFRNEKLFFGSGTQLSVL.

V and J are TRBV30 and TRBJ1-5; TRBD1 aligns across 9 bases. After removal of 3 bases from V and 1 base from J, the junction contained 4 bases not matched to a gene. CDR1 GTSNPN and CDR2 SVGIG come from the germline V gene (reference sequence). This CDR3 has 15 residues. The CDR3 DNA reads TGTGCCTGGAGCCTGGGACAGGGAAGCAATCAGCCCCAGCATTTT. This translates into CAWSLGQGSNQPQHF.

The chain is built from TRBV9 and TRBJ1-1; D unresolved. Germline V lookup: CDR1 SGDLS, CDR2 YYNGEE. The CDR3 extends over 14 amino acids. V lost 3 bases, J lost 6 bases, and 15 bases lay in between. The CDR3 spells CASSARRDGAEAFF. In DNA, the CDR3 is TGTGCCAGCAGCGCCCGACGCGACGGCGCTGAAGCTTTCTTT.

The rearrangement links TRBV20-1 to TRBJ1-3, with no clear D. This CDR3 spans 11 amino acids. In germline, CDR1 is DFQATT, CDR2 SNEGSKA (reference sequence). The germline V and J ends were trimmed by 3 bases and 4 bases, with 4 bases remaining between them. The CDR3 DNA follows: TGCAGTGCTAGGATAGGAAACACCATATATTTT. Protein sequence: CSARIGNTIYF.

The chain couples TRBV6-5 to TRBJ2-7; D not certain. This CDR3 contains 13 residues. Trimming removed 2 bases from V and 5 bases from J, with 10 bases in between. Per germline, CDR1 MNHEY and CDR2 SVGAGI. The CDR3 spells CASSYSPWNEQYF. The CDR3, as DNA: TGTGCCAGCAGTTACAGCCCCTGGAACGAGCAGTACTTC.

This clonotype has more than one count but fewer than ten. The rearrangement joins TRBV27 to TRBJ1-4, with a tentative D call TRBD1 (5 bases). The CDR3 runs 15 residues. V was clipped by 5 bases and J by 0 bases, with 10 bases between them. Germline V CDR1 and CDR2: MNHEY, SMNVEV (reference sequence). CDR3 amino acids: CASSRDGATNEKLFF. CDR3 DNA: TGTGCCAGCAGTCGGGACGGAGCAACTAATGAAAAACTGTTTTTT.

V and J are TRBV7-9 and TRBJ2-7; D remains ambiguous. The germline V gene has CDR1 SEHNR and CDR2 FQNEAQ (reference sequence). The V end lost 8 bases, the J end lost 6 bases, and 14 bases lay between the germline ends. The CDR3 has 12 amino acids. The CDR3 loop is CASASPSAEQYF. The CDR3 nucleotides are TGTGCCAGCGCCTCGCCCTCCGCCGAGCAGTACTTC.

This clonotype was seen a few times. This rearrangement joins TRBV6-2 or TRBV6-3 to TRBJ2-5; 7 nucleotides line up with TRBD1. After removal of 5 bases from V and 0 bases from J, the junction contained 9 bases not matched to a gene. This CDR3 region has 16 residues. Germline V gene data show CDR1 as MNHEY and CDR2 as SVGEGT. CDR3 sequence reads: CASSPRDSRYQETQYF. The CDR3 bases are TGTGCCAGCAGTCCCAGGGACAGCCGGTACCAAGAGACCCAGTACTTC.